Following are 9 T cell receptor beta chains from one sample sequenced in a study of blood T cell repertoires in COVID-19 (dated by TCRdb to 2020 to 2022). Libraries were constructed by the immunoSEQ multiplex PCR assay. Here the immuneACCESS table is served through TCRdb, limited to in-frame sequences with V and J called. Missing clones are a known gap in these copies; in checked studies unresolved V genes cover under half, and the rest lacks a known reason. Across this sample there are hundreds of thousands of clones, with over 70% seen only once. Around 8.7% of the sample is held by the ten biggest clonotypes. The source material was peripheral blood. Receptors were obtained from a woman aged 45-60 years with acute or convalescent COVID-19.

This chain uses TRBV5-1 with TRBJ2-2; D perhaps matches TRBD2 (5 bases). V was clipped by 0 bases and J by 0 bases, with 9 bases between them. The germline V gene encodes CDR1 SGHRS and CDR2 YFSETQ. The CDR3 consists of 16 residues. CDR3 in amino acids: CASSLVRGTNTGELFF. In DNA, the CDR3 is TGCGCCAGCAGCTTGGTTCGGGGTACGAACACCGGGGAGCTGTTTTTT.

This chain joins TRBV18 and TRBJ1-1, with 7 bases that match TRBD1. This CDR3 has 14 residues. In germline, CDR1 is KGHSH, CDR2 LQKENI. Germline trimming cut 3 bases from V and 2 bases from J; bases unmatched to any gene: 3. The CDR3 DNA follows: TGTGCCAGCTCACCGCGGGACAGTAACACTGAAGCTTTCTTT. This sequence encodes CASSPRDSNTEAFF.

The V call is TRBV12-3 or TRBV12-4, the J call TRBJ1-1, with D maybe TRBD1 (5 bases). This CDR3 region has 13 residues. The CDR3: CADTGGERTEAFF. The CDR3 DNA follows: TGTGCAGATACGGGGGGGGAGAGAACTGAAGCTTTCTTT.

J is TRBJ2-3 and V is TRBV19; a possible D gene is TRBD2 (5 bases). Trimming removed 8 bases at V and 2 bases at J, with 8 bases between. Per germline, CDR1 LNHDA and CDR2 SQIVND (reference sequence). The CDR3 loop spans 12 amino acids. This chain's CDR3 is CASARDTDTQYF. The CDR3 region has the DNA TGTGCCAGTGCCCGGGACACAGATACGCAGTATTTT.

The chain combines TRBV11-2 with TRBJ2-1; 9 nucleotides agree with TRBD2. The CDR3 length is 15 residues. The germline V gene encodes CDR1 SGHAT and CDR2 FQNNGV. J was trimmed by 7 bases and V by 3 bases; bases with no gene match: 7. CDR3 coding DNA: TGTGCCAGCAGCTTCCGGCGGGAGGGCCGGAATGAGCAGTTCTTC. As protein: CASSFRREGRNEQFF.

The chain is built from TRBV7-9 and TRBJ2-5, with D possibly matching TRBD2 (6 bases). The CDR3 runs 15 residues. Per the germline V gene, CDR1 is SEHNR and CDR2 is FQNEAQ (reference sequence). V was cut by 2 bases and J by 5 bases, with 15 bases left in between. CDR3 amino acids: CASSLIAVREETQYF. CDR3 DNA: TGTGCCAGCAGCTTAATAGCGGTGAGAGAGGAGACCCAGTACTTC.

The chain is built from TRBV24-1 and TRBJ1-5, with a tentative D call TRBD1 (6 bases). Between the trimmed V and J ends, which lost 0 bases and 7 bases, there was a span of 9 bases. The germline gives CDR1 KGHDR, CDR2 SFDVKD. This CDR3 region has 14 residues. The CDR3 is CATSDLTGSQPQHF. In nucleotides, the CDR3 is TGTGCCACCAGTGATTTGACAGGGTCACAGCCCCAGCATTTT.

The chain links TRBV5-1 to TRBJ2-5, with TRBD2 matching over 7 bases. CDR3 length: 15 amino acids. J gave up 2 bases and V 0 bases, and 4 bases lay outside the gene matches. Germline lookup yields CDR1 SGHRS and CDR2 YFSETQ. The CDR3 spells CASSLGASGQETQYF. The DNA of the CDR3 is TGCGCCAGCAGCTTGGGCGCTAGCGGACAAGAGACCCAGTACTTC. Full variable domain (remainder filled in from reference TRBV5-1 and TRBJ2-5): KAGVTQTPRYLIKTRGQQVTLSCSPISGHRSVSWYQQTPGQGLQFLFEYFSETQRNKGNFPGRFSGRQFSNSRSEMNVSTLELGDSALYLCASSLGASGQETQYFGPGTRLLVL.

The genes are TRBV6-5 and TRBJ2-7, with TRBD2 identical over 7 bases. CDR1 and CDR2 from the germline V gene are MNHEY and SVGAGI. V lost 4 bases and J lost 0; bases outside the gene matches: 6. This CDR3 has 15 residues. CDR3 sequence reads: CASSSGWDYSYEQYF. CDR3 nucleotide sequence: TGTGCCAGCAGTTCCGGTTGGGACTACTCCTACGAGCAGTACTTC.